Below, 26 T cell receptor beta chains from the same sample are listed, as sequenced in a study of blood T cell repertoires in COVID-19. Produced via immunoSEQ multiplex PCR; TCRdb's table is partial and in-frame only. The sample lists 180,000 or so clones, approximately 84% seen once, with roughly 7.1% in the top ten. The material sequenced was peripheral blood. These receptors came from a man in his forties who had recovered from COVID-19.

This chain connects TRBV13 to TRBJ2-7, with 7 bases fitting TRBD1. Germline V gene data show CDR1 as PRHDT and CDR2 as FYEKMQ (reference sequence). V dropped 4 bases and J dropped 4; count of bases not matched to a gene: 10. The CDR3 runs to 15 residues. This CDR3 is CASSSTRDREYEQYF. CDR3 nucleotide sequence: TGTGCCAGCAGCTCAACCCGGGACAGAGAATACGAGCAGTACTTC.

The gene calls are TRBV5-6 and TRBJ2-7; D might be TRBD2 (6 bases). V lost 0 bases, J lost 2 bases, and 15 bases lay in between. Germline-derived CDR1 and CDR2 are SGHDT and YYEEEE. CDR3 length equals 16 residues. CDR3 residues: CASSLAAGLQTYEQYF. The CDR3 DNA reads TGTGCCAGCAGCTTGGCCGCGGGACTGCAAACCTACGAGCAGTACTTC.

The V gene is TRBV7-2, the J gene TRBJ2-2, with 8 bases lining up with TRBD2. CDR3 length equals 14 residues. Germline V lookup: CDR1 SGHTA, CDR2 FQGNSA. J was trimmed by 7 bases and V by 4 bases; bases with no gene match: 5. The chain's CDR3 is CASSYGLASGELFF. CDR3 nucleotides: TGTGCCAGCAGCTATGGACTAGCAAGCGGGGAGCTGTTTTTT.

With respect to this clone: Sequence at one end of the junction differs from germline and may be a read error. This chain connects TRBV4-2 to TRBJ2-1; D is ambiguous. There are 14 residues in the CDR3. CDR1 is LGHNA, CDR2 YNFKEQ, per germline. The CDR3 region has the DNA TGTGCCAGCAGCCAAGGTCACTCCAACAATGAGCAGTTCTTC. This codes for CASSQGHSNNEQFF.

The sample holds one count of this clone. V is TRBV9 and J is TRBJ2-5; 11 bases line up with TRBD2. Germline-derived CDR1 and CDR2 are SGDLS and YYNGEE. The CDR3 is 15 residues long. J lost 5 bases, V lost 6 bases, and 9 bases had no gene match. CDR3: CASTELAGVGETQYF. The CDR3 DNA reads TGTGCCAGCACGGAACTAGCGGGAGTGGGGGAGACCCAGTACTTC. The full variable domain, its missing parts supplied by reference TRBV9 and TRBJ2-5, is DSGVTQTPKHLITATGQRVTLRCSPRSGDLSVYWYQQSLDQGLQFLIQYYNGEERAKGNILERFSAQQFPDLHSELNLSSLELGDSALYFCASTELAGVGETQYFGPGTRLLVL.

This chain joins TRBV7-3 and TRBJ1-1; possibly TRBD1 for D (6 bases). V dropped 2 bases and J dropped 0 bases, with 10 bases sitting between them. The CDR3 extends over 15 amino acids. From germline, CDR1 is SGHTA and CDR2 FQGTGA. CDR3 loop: CASSLGDNMNTEAFF. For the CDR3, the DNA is TGTGCCAGCAGCTTAGGGGACAACATGAACACTGAAGCTTTCTTT.

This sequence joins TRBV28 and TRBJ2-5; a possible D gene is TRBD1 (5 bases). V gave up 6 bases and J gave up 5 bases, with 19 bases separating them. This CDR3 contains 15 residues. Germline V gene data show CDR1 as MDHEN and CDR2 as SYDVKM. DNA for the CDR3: TGTGCCAGCAGCATCATGACAGAAGTCCTTGAGACCCAGTACTTC. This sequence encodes CASSIMTEVLETQYF.

The CDR3 DNA reads TGTGCCAGCAGCCCGGAGGGGCTTTTGGTCCGGCGAACCCAGTACTTC. Its protein is CASSPEGLLVRRTQYF. This chain uses TRBV7-2 with TRBJ2-5; a weak D match, TRBD2 (6 bases). This CDR3 has 16 residues. V lost 5 bases and J lost 8, with 24 bases in between. Germline V gene lookup returns CDR1 SGHTA and CDR2 FQGNSA. Full variable domain (remainder filled in from reference TRBV7-2 and TRBJ2-5): GAGVSQSPSNKVTEKGKDVELRCDPISGHTALYWYRQSLGQGLEFLIYFQGNSAPDKSGLPSDRFSAERTGGSVSTLTIQRTQQEDSAVYLCASSPEGLLVRRTQYFGPGTRLLVL.

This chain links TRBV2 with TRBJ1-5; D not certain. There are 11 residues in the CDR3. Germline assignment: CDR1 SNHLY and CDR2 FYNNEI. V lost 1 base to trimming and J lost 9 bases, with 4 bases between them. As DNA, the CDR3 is TGTGCCAGCAGTGAAGGGAGGCCCCAGCATTTT. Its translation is CASSEGRPQHF.

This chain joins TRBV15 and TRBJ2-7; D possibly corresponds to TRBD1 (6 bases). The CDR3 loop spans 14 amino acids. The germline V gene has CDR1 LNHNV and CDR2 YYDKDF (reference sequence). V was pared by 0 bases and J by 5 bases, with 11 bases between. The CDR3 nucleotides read TGTGCCACCAGCAGAGATGTGGGGGCGGACGAGCAGTACTTC. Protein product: CATSRDVGADEQYF.

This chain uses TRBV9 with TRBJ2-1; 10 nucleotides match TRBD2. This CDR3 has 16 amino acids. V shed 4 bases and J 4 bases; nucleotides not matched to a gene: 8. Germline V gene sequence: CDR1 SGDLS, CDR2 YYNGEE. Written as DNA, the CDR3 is TGTGCCAGCAGCCACCCGAGCGGGGGGGCATACAATGAGCAGTTCTTC. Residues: CASSHPSGGAYNEQFF.

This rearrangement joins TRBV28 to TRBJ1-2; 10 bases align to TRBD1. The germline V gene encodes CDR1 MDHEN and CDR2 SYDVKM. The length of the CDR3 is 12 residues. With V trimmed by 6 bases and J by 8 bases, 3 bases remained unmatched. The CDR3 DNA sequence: TGTGCCAGCAGGATGACAGGGGGCGGCTACACCTTC. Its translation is CASRMTGGGYTF.

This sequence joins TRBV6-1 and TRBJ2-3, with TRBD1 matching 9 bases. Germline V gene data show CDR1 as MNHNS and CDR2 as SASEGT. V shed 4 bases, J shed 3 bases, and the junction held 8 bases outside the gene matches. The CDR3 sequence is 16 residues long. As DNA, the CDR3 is TGTGCCAGCAGTGTCAACAGGGGGCAGTTGACAGATACGCAGTATTTT. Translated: CASSVNRGQLTDTQYF.

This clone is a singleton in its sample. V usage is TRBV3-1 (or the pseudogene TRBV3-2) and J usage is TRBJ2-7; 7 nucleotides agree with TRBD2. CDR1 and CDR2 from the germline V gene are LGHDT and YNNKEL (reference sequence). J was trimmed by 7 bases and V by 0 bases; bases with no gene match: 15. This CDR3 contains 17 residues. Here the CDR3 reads CASSQDKKGLPPREQYF. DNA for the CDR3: TGTGCCAGCAGCCAAGATAAAAAGGGACTACCCCCAAGGGAGCAGTACTTC.

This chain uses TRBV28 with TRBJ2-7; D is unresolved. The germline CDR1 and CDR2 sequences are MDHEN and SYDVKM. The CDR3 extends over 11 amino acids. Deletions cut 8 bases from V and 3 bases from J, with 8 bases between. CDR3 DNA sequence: TGTGCCAGCGCGAATCTCTACGAGCAGTACTTC. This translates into CASANLYEQYF.

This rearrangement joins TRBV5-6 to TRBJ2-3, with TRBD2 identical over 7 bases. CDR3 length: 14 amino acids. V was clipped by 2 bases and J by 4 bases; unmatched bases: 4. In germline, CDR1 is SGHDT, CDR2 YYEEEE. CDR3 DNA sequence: TGTGCCAGCAGCTTTGGCGGGAGTGCAGATACGCAGTATTTT. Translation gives CASSFGGSADTQYF.

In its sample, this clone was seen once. In DNA form, the CDR3 reads TGTGCCAGTAGTATAGGGGGGGATGGGAGTGAAGCTTTCTTT. This translates into CASSIGGDGSEAFF. The chain employs TRBV19 and TRBJ1-1; tentatively, D is TRBD1 (5 bases). CDR3 length: 14 amino acids. Germline V gene lookup returns CDR1 LNHDA and CDR2 SQIVND (reference sequence). The ends were cut back, 1 base at V and 7 bases at J, with 13 bases in the middle.

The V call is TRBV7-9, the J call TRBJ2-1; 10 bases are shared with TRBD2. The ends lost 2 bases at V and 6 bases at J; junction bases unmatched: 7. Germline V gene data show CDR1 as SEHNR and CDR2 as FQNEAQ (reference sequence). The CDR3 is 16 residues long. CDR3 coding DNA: TGTGCCAGCAGCTTAAGGATTAGCGGGGGGACCAATGAGCAGTTCTTC. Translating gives CASSLRISGGTNEQFF.

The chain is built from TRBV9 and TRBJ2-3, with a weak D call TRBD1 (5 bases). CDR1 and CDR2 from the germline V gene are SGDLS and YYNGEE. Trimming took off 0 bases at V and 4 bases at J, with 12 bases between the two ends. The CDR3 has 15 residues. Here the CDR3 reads CASSVDWGFADTQYF. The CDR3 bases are TGTGCCAGCAGCGTAGATTGGGGCTTCGCAGATACGCAGTATTTT.

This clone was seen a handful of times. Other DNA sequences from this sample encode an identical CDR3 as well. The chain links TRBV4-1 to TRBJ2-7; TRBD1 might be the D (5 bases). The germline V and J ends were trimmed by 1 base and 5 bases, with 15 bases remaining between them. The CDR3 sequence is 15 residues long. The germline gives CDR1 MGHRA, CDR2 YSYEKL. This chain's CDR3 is CASSQVGQGVDEQYF. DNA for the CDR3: TGCGCCAGCAGCCAAGTCGGTCAGGGTGTCGACGAGCAGTACTTC.

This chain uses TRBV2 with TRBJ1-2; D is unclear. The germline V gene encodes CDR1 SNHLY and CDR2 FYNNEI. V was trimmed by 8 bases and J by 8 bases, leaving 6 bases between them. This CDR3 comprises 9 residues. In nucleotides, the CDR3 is TGTGCCAGCGGAGGAGGCTACACCTTC. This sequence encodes CASGGGYTF.

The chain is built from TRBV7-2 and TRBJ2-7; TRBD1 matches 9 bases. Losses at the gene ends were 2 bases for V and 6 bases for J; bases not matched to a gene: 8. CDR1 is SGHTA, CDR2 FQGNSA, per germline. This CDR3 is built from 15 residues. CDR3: CASSLQGQGVSEQYF. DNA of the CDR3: TGTGCCAGCAGCTTACAGGGACAGGGAGTCTCCGAGCAGTACTTC.

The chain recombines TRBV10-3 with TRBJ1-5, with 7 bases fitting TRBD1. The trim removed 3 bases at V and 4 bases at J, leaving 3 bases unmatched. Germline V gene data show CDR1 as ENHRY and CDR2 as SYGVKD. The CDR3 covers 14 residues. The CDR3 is CAISDRGLNQPQHF. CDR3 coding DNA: TGTGCCATCAGTGACAGGGGGTTGAATCAGCCCCAGCATTTT.

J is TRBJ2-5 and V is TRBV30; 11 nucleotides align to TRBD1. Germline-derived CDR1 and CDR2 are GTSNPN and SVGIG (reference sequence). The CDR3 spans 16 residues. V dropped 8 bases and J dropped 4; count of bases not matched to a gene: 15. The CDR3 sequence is CALGPVGDRGGETQYF. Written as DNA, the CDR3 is TGTGCCCTCGGGCCTGTTGGGGACAGGGGGGGAGAGACCCAGTACTTC.

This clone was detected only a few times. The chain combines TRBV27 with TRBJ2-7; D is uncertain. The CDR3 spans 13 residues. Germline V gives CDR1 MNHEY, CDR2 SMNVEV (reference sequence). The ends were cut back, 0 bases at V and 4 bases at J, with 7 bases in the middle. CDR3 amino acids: CASSLSLTYEQYF. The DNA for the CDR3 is TGTGCCAGCAGTTTATCCTTAACATACGAGCAGTACTTC.

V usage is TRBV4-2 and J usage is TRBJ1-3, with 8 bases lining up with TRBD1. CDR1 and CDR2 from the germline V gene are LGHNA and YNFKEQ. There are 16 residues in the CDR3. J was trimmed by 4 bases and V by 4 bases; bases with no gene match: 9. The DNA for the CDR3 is TGTGCCAGCAGCCGAGGACAGGGAGGCGCGGGAAACACCATATATTTT. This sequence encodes CASSRGQGGAGNTIYF.